The clone carrying this T cell receptor beta chain was counted only a few times. Its antigen is not known. The sample belongs to a study of T cells in Graves' hyperthyroidism and ophthalmopathy. For the study at large: Peripheral blood was secured at the point of initial diagnosis, before any treatment.

Study-level points and caveats: Model-based prediction identified ophthalmopathy a median around 6.5 months prior to its onset.

Amplification of TCR beta CDR3 regions was performed using RNA transcripts as template. Using the HTBI primer set, a first-round RT-PCR was run on the TCR CDR3. A single record per CDR3 protein comes from TCRdb applying MiXCR to the multiplex PCR reads. The sample has some 370,000 distinct CDR3 sequences, over 13% seen once. Ophthalmopathy patients had Clinical Activity Score at least 3, NOSPECS grade at least 4, duration under 3 months. Diagnoses used clinical symptoms, serum thyroxine and TRAb, thyroid ultrasound and orbital computed tomography. CDR3 size: 17 residues. The V and J ends lost 0 bases and 8 bases, in that order; junction bases with no gene match: 12. The germline CDR1 and CDR2 sequences are LGHNA and YNFKEQ.

The rearrangement uses TRBV4-2 and TRBJ2-1; TRBD2 matches at 8 bases. The sequenced material came from blood. The sequence was collected from a man aged 45-60 years with Graves' ophthalmopathy. CDR3 nucleotide sequence: TGTGCCAGCAGCCAAGATAAGAACGGGAGGGAAAACGATGAGCAGTTCTTC. It specifies CASSQDKNGRENDEQFF.